The entry below describes one T cell receptor (beta chain). Gene labels here are mouse ones. Read sequence stops 4 residues before the CDR3 end, and the germline J gene provides the missing end. Different DNA sequences within this sample yield the same CDR3. These data are taken from a study of CD8+ T cells in alopecia areata. The CDR3 covers 16 residues. The V end was cut by 0 bases, the J end by 0 bases, with 11 bases between. The germline CDR1 and CDR2 sequences are NNHDY and SYVADS. Investigators isolated RNA and reverse transcribed it into cDNA to act as the sequencing template. Libraries were prepared by immunoSEQ multiplex PCR; TCRdb keeps only in-frame clonotypes and omits some of them. The sample presents some 110,000 clones, none singletons.

V is TRBV13-3 and J is TRBJ2-3; TRBD2 might be the D (5 bases). The clonotype comes from a C3H/HeJ mouse with alopecia areata. The mice in this strain carry MHC haplotype H2-k. The sequencing input was lesional skin. The chain's CDR3 is CASSDASGPSAETLYF. Partial CDR3 DNA: TGTGCCAGCAGTGATGCTTCTGGGCCTAGTGCAGAA.